The 32 T cell receptor beta chains below all came from one sample that was sequenced in a study of cytomegalovirus exposure and HLA in healthy donors. The PCR made use of 60 Vbeta and 13 Jbeta primers. Produced via immunoSEQ multiplex PCR; TCRdb's table is partial and in-frame only. The sample includes 95,000 to 150,000 clones, more than 80% of them seen just once. The sequencing sample was made of PBMCs. Receptors originate from a man aged 30 to 45 in good health and CMV-seropositive.

This chain joins TRBV7-9 and TRBJ2-7; 9 bases are a match to TRBD2. After removal of 5 bases from V and 12 bases from J, the junction contained 11 bases not matched to a gene. This CDR3 has 13 amino acids. Germline V gene data show CDR1 as SEHNR and CDR2 as FQNEAQ (reference sequence). CDR3 coding DNA: TGTGCCAGCAGCCGTCTTGGCGGGGGGGCCTCGTACTTC. Translation: CASSRLGGGASYF.

On this clone: Mismatch with germline at one junction end may stem from a read error. V is TRBV7-9 and J is TRBJ1-5, with no clear D. From germline, CDR1 is SEHNR and CDR2 FQNEAQ (reference sequence). This CDR3 has 13 amino acids. The CDR3 DNA reads as TGTTCCAGCAGCTTAGGGCTCAATCAGCCCCAGCATTTT. It yields the protein CSSSLGLNQPQHF.

V and J are TRBV29-1 and TRBJ1-1, with TRBD1 matching 10 bases. This CDR3 has 12 residues. Germline V CDR1 and CDR2: SQVTM, ANQGSEA. J was trimmed by 6 bases and V by 7 bases; bases with no gene match: 5. The CDR3 sequence: CSGSGTGAEAFF. Here the CDR3 DNA reads TGCAGCGGTTCCGGGACAGGGGCTGAAGCTTTCTTT. Combining the CDR3 with reference TRBV29-1 and TRBJ1-1 gives the whole variable domain SAVISQKPSRDICQRGTSLTIQCQVDSQVTMMFWYRQQPGQSLTLIATANQGSEATYESGFVIDKFPISRPNLTFSTLTVSNMSPEDSSIYLCSGSGTGAEAFFGQGTRLTVV.

This clone was observed a handful of times. The rearrangement links TRBV9 to TRBJ2-7, with TRBD2 matching 8 bases. Per germline, CDR1 SGDLS and CDR2 YYNGEE. J lost 2 bases, V lost 2 bases, and 6 bases had no gene match. This CDR3 is built from 15 residues. In DNA, the CDR3 is TGTGCCAGCAGCGTGGGACTAGATGTTCCCTACGAGCAGTACTTC. Translation gives CASSVGLDVPYEQYF.

The chain has TRBV6-5 and TRBJ2-3; D is unresolved. V lost 2 bases to trimming and J lost 1 base, with 10 bases between them. The CDR3 totals 15 residues. Germline CDR1 reads MNHEY; CDR2 reads SVGAGI. The CDR3 here is CASSYGTAGTDTQYF. As DNA, the CDR3 is TGTGCCAGCAGTTACGGCACGGCGGGCACAGATACGCAGTATTTT.

The rearrangement uses TRBV5-1 and TRBJ2-1, with 7 nucleotides matching TRBD2. The V gene end was trimmed by 1 base and the J gene end by 6 bases; junction bases not matched to a gene: 10. Germline V gene data show CDR1 as SGHRS and CDR2 as YFSETQ. The CDR3 has 16 residues. CDR3 sequence reads: CASSLLGGGGFNEQFF. The CDR3, as DNA: TGCGCCAGCAGCTTGTTAGGCGGGGGAGGCTTCAATGAGCAGTTCTTC.

The chain recombines TRBV6-5 with TRBJ2-7, with no clear D. The CDR3 covers 15 residues. CDR1 and CDR2 (germline): MNHEY, SVGAGI. V was clipped by 0 bases and J by 0 bases, with 9 bases between them. This chain's CDR3 is CASSYSFESSYEQYF. CDR3 DNA sequence: TGTGCCAGCAGTTACTCGTTTGAGAGCTCCTACGAGCAGTACTTC.

V and J are TRBV7-9 and TRBJ2-7; 7 nucleotides agree with TRBD2. The junction had 5 bases not matched to a gene; V was cut back by 5 bases and J by 1 base. CDR1 SEHNR and CDR2 FQNEAQ come from the germline V gene (reference sequence). This CDR3 is 14 amino acids long. DNA of the CDR3: TGTGCCAGCAGCCTACGGGGGGTTTCCTACGAGCAGTACTTC. Translation gives CASSLRGVSYEQYF.

This chain links TRBV21-1 with TRBJ2-4; the table calls TRBD1, which could not be checked here. TRBV21-1 is an annotated pseudogene. The CDR3 has 21 amino acids. The CDR3 sequence: CASSNSGVPGQGVGTKNIQYF. CDR3 bases: TGTGCCAGCAGCAACAGTGGGGTACCGGGACAGGGGGTGGGAACTAAAAACATTCAGTACTTC.

The table lists this clone with a few counts. V usage is TRBV19 and J usage is TRBJ2-7; 10 bases agree with TRBD2. The CDR3 is 18 amino acids. CDR1 is LNHDA and CDR2 is SQIVND in the germline V gene (reference sequence). V lost 6 bases to trimming and J lost 3 bases; unmatched junction nucleotides: 17. DNA of the CDR3: TGTGCCAGTAGCCACCGTAGCGGGGGGACGACCGGGGGCTACGAGCAGTACTTC. Amino acid sequence: CASSHRSGGTTGGYEQYF.

This clone was recorded a few times. This chain connects TRBV29-1 to TRBJ2-5; TRBD1 might be the D (6 bases). The CDR3 is made up of 11 amino acids. V was shortened by 2 bases and J by 5 bases, with 6 bases between the two germline ends. Germline CDR1 is SQVTM and CDR2 is ANQGSEA. The CDR3, as DNA: TGCAGCGTTGAAAGGGGGGAGACCCAGTACTTC. It yields the protein CSVERGETQYF.

This clone was seen a single time. This chain connects TRBV7-9 to TRBJ1-1, with D possibly being TRBD1 (6 bases). The germline CDR1 and CDR2 sequences are SEHNR and FQNEAQ (reference sequence). Trimming pared 5 bases from V and 5 bases from J, leaving 12 bases between. This CDR3 region has 13 residues. The CDR3 bases are TGTGCCAGCAGCCCTACAGGGAAAACTGAAGCTTTCTTT. Amino acids: CASSPTGKTEAFF.

The table lists this clone with a few counts. V is TRBV19 and J is TRBJ2-1, with 8 bases lining up with TRBD1. With V trimmed by 0 bases and J by 14 bases, 6 bases remained unmatched. The CDR3 loop spans 13 amino acids. Per the germline V gene, CDR1 is LNHDA and CDR2 is SQIVND (reference sequence). CDR3 protein: CASSIDTGDRKFF. The CDR3 nucleotides read TGTGCCAGTAGTATAGATACCGGGGACAGGAAGTTCTTC.

With regard to this clone: At one end the junction does not follow the germline gene, possibly because of a read error. This sequence joins TRBV7-3 and TRBJ1-2; tentative D call: TRBD1 (5 bases). The V gene's germline CDR1 is SGHTA and CDR2 FQGTGA. This CDR3 region has 15 residues. CDR3 DNA: TGTGCCAGCAGCCAAGGGGCAGGAAAGGACTACGGCTACACCTTC. Protein product: CASSQGAGKDYGYTF.

This clone was observed a few times. The V call is TRBV6-4, the J call TRBJ1-6; 9 positions match TRBD1. The CDR3 totals 15 residues. The germline gives CDR1 MRHNA, CDR2 SNTAGT. The J segment lost 7 bases and the V segment lost 5 bases, leaving 6 bases of the junction unmatched. The CDR3 sequence: CASSHTGGENSPLHF. DNA for the CDR3: TGTGCCAGCAGTCATACAGGGGGCGAAAATTCACCCCTCCACTTT.

This chain uses TRBV7-7 with TRBJ1-6; 7 positions agree with TRBD1. This CDR3 has 14 amino acids. Trimming took 7 bases from V and 6 from J; bases not matched to a gene: 6. CDR1 and CDR2 from the germline V gene are SSHAT and FNYEAQ (reference sequence). CDR3 nucleotide sequence: TGTGCCAGCACCGCGGACAGGATTAATTCACCCCTCCACTTT. It codes for CASTADRINSPLHF.

This rearrangement joins TRBV7-8 to TRBJ1-2; 9 bases match TRBD1. CDR1 and CDR2 from the germline V gene are SGHVS and FQNEAQ. The CDR3 totals 14 residues. V lost 8 bases to trimming and J lost 4 bases; unmatched junction nucleotides: 8. The CDR3 region is CASGRRDRAYGYTF. The CDR3 DNA reads TGTGCCAGCGGCCGCCGGGACAGGGCCTATGGCTACACCTTC.

The J gene is TRBJ2-7, the V gene TRBV28; D is uncertain. V was pared by 7 bases and J by 6 bases, with 16 bases between. Germline CDR1 and CDR2: MDHEN and SYDVKM. The CDR3 loop spans 13 amino acids. CDR3 coding DNA: TGTGCCAGCACCTTTGAGTTCGGTGGCGAGCAGTACTTC. This codes for CASTFEFGGEQYF.

The chain links TRBV9 to TRBJ1-1, with D perhaps matching TRBD1 (5 bases). Germline values: CDR1 SGDLS, CDR2 YYNGEE. The V end lost 2 bases, the J end lost 5 bases, and 10 bases lay between the germline ends. The CDR3 is 13 residues long. As DNA, the CDR3 is TGTGCCAGCAGCGTCGCCCGACAGACTGAAGCTTTCTTT. Translating gives CASSVARQTEAFF.

This clone has more than one count but fewer than ten. The chain is built from TRBV12-5 and TRBJ1-6, with D perhaps matching TRBD1 (6 bases). Germline assignment: CDR1 LGHNT and CDR2 FRNRAP. Deletions cut 0 bases from V and 10 bases from J, with 16 bases between. There are 16 residues in the CDR3. The CDR3 loop reads CASGLVMGRGGSPLHF. The CDR3 DNA reads TGTGCTAGTGGTTTGGTAATGGGCAGGGGTGGATCACCCCTCCACTTT.

The V and J genes are TRBV5-1 and TRBJ2-5, with D unresolved. Germline values: CDR1 SGHRS, CDR2 YFSETQ. V was clipped by 5 bases and J by 5 bases, with 7 bases between them. The CDR3 extends over 11 amino acids. CDR3 sequence (DNA): TGCGCCAGCAGATACAGCGAGACCCAGTACTTC. It codes for CASRYSETQYF.

The genes are TRBV30 and TRBJ1-2; a weak D match, TRBD1 (5 bases). The CDR3 is 11 residues long. Looked up from germline, CDR1 is GTSNPN and CDR2 is SVGIG (reference sequence). V was trimmed by 1 base and J by 6 bases, leaving 6 bases between them. CDR3 nucleotide sequence: TGTGCCTGGAGTGGGGGGGATGGCTACACCTTC. Protein sequence: CAWSGGDGYTF.

The V and J genes are TRBV7-9 and TRBJ1-6; TRBD1 matches 7 bases. Per the germline V gene, CDR1 is SEHNR and CDR2 is FQNEAQ (reference sequence). V lost 4 bases and J lost 11; bases outside the gene matches: 5. The CDR3 spans 13 residues. DNA of the CDR3: TGTGCCAGCAGCTACGGGACAGCAACACCCCTCCACTTT. The encoded protein is CASSYGTATPLHF. Supplemented by reference TRBV7-9 and TRBJ1-6, the full variable domain reads DTGVSQNPRHKITKRGQNVTFRCDPISEHNRLYWYRQTLGQGPEFLTYFQNEAQLEKSRLLSDRFSAERPKGSFSTLEIQRTEQGDSAMYLCASSYGTATPLHFGNGTRLTVT.

The chain has TRBV30 and TRBJ2-4, with 9 bases identical to TRBD1. The CDR3 spans 14 residues. Germline-derived CDR1 and CDR2 are GTSNPN and SVGIG (reference sequence). After removal of 0 bases from V and 8 bases from J, the junction contained 5 bases not matched to a gene. The CDR3 nucleotides read TGTGCCTGGAGTGTGGGGGACAGGGCTGACATTCAGTACTTC. It yields the protein CAWSVGDRADIQYF. The full variable domain, its missing parts supplied by reference TRBV30 and TRBJ2-4, is SQTIHQWPATLVQPVGSPLSLECTVEGTSNPNLYWYRQAAGRGLQLLFYSVGIGQISSEVPQNLSASRPQDRQFILSSKKLLLSDSGFYLCAWSVGDRADIQYFGAGTRLSVL.

The table lists this clone with a count of one. The gene calls are TRBV4-1 and TRBJ1-2; 9 nucleotides align to TRBD1. This CDR3 spans 18 amino acids. CDR1 is MGHRA and CDR2 is YSYEKL in the germline V gene. V gave up 4 bases and J gave up 2 bases; unmatched junction bases: 14. The CDR3 nucleotides are TGCGCCAGCAGCCCAAGCAAACTGGCCGGGACAGGGAACTATGGCTACACCTTC. Amino acid sequence: CASSPSKLAGTGNYGYTF.

This clone was seen a handful of times. The chain is built from TRBV5-6 and TRBJ1-1, with D unresolved. V lost 2 bases to trimming and J lost 2 bases, with 7 bases between them. The CDR3 is 13 residues long. In germline, CDR1 is SGHDT, CDR2 YYEEEE. Written as DNA, the CDR3 is TGTGCCAGCAGCTTTTCCGTAAACACTGAAGCTTTCTTT. Translated: CASSFSVNTEAFF.

The chain couples TRBV7-9 to TRBJ1-1; D unclear. Germline V lookup: CDR1 SEHNR, CDR2 FQNEAQ (reference sequence). The CDR3 covers 12 residues. V gave up 3 bases and J gave up 5 bases, with 7 bases separating them. In DNA, the CDR3 is TGTGCCAGCAGCTTGGTACAGACTGAAGCTTTCTTT. It encodes CASSLVQTEAFF.

The chain is built from TRBV5-6 and TRBJ2-5; D call uncertain. The germline CDR1 and CDR2 sequences are SGHDT and YYEEEE. This CDR3 has 14 amino acids. V shed 3 bases and J shed 3 bases, with 12 bases lying between them. The CDR3 here is CASSSIGAEETQYF. In nucleotides, the CDR3 is TGTGCCAGCAGCTCCATTGGAGCTGAAGAGACCCAGTACTTC. The full variable domain, its missing parts supplied by reference TRBV5-6 and TRBJ2-5, is DAGVTQSPTHLIKTRGQQVTLRCSPKSGHDTVSWYQQALGQGPQFIFQYYEEEERQRGNFPDRFSGHQFPNYSSELNVNALLLGDSALYLCASSSIGAEETQYFGPGTRLLVL.

The chain links TRBV2 to TRBJ1-5, with D possibly matching TRBD1 (5 bases). The CDR3 has 14 residues. The germline V and J ends were trimmed by 2 bases and 7 bases, with 12 bases remaining between them. Per germline, CDR1 SNHLY and CDR2 FYNNEI. The CDR3 is CASSEWGGRQPQHF. The CDR3 bases are TGTGCCAGCAGTGAATGGGGGGGGAGACAGCCCCAGCATTTT.

This sequence joins TRBV9 and TRBJ1-6; D uncertain. The CDR3 runs to 17 residues. Between the trimmed V and J ends, which lost 3 bases and 0 bases, there was a span of 13 bases. The germline V gene has CDR1 SGDLS and CDR2 YYNGEE. The CDR3 DNA sequence: TGTGCCAGCAGCGGTAAAACATTAAGCTCCTATAATTCACCCCTCCACTTT. Translation: CASSGKTLSSYNSPLHF.

V and J are TRBV6-6 and TRBJ1-1, with a tentative D call TRBD1 (5 bases). V shed 5 bases and J shed 4 bases, with 17 bases lying between them. The CDR3 sequence is 15 residues long. Germline lookup yields CDR1 MNHNY and CDR2 SVGAGI (reference sequence). CDR3: CASSQGKGWGTEAFF. The CDR3 bases are TGTGCCAGCAGTCAGGGTAAGGGGTGGGGCACTGAAGCTTTCTTT.

CDR3 loop: CASSPRQTDTQYF. Here the CDR3 DNA reads TGTGCCAGCAGCCCCCGACAGACAGATACGCAGTATTTT. The chain links TRBV14 to TRBJ2-3; D might be TRBD1 (5 bases). The CDR3 has 13 residues. The V end was cut by 4 bases, the J end by 3 bases, with 8 bases between. Germline CDR1 is SGHDN and CDR2 is FVKESK.